The 28 T cell receptor beta chains given below trace back to one sample, sequenced in a study of blood T cell repertoires in COVID-19. The repertoire was sequenced with immunoSEQ multiplex PCR; TCRdb's copy has only in-frame clones and lacks some. The sample carries more than 85,000 clones, around 87% recorded once. The specimen was peripheral blood. Receptor source: a man over 45 with active or convalescent COVID-19.

The rearrangement uses TRBV12-3 or TRBV12-4 and TRBJ1-1, with D unclear. This CDR3 contains 13 residues. The V end was cut by 1 base, the J end by 2 bases, with 5 bases between. In nucleotides, the CDR3 is TGTGCCAGCAGTTTAGAGAGTAACACTGAAGCTTTCTTT. Residues: CASSLESNTEAFF.

This chain uses TRBV25-1 with TRBJ1-6; 10 positions agree with TRBD1. This CDR3 has 15 residues. V was pared by 3 bases and J by 8 bases, with 4 bases of the junction left unmatched. The germline gives CDR1 MGHDK, CDR2 SYGVNS. This chain's CDR3 is CASSETGTGDSPLHF. CDR3 sequence (DNA): TGTGCCAGCAGTGAGACCGGGACAGGGGATTCACCCCTCCACTTT.

The rearrangement uses TRBV4-1 and TRBJ1-2; 11 positions agree with TRBD1. In germline, CDR1 is MGHRA, CDR2 YSYEKL. J lost 3 bases, V lost 3 bases, and 3 bases had no gene match. The CDR3 length is 15 residues. In DNA form, the CDR3 reads TGCGCCAGCAGCCAGGGACAGGGGGGATACTATGGCTACACCTTC. Amino acid sequence: CASSQGQGGYYGYTF.

V is TRBV5-5 and J is TRBJ2-7, with D possibly being TRBD2 (5 bases). The V end lost 4 bases, the J end lost 3 bases, and 11 bases lay between the germline ends. Per germline, CDR1 SGHKS and CDR2 YYEKEE (reference sequence). This CDR3 region has 13 residues. DNA of the CDR3: TGTGCCAGCAGCCAGGACGGGGACTACGAGCAGTACGTC. It specifies CASSQDGDYEQYV.

J is TRBJ2-1 and V is TRBV27; D possibly corresponds to TRBD1 (6 bases). Trimming removed 3 bases from V and 3 bases from J, with 12 bases in between. Germline assignment: CDR1 MNHEY and CDR2 SMNVEV (reference sequence). The CDR3 is 15 residues long. CDR3 in DNA: TGTGCCAGCAGTTTTGGACAGCCTGGCTACAATGAGCAGTTCTTC. Its translation is CASSFGQPGYNEQFF.

The chain has TRBV7-8 and TRBJ2-5; 10 bases agree with TRBD2. J lost 7 bases, V lost 1 base, and 6 bases had no gene match. This CDR3 is built from 15 residues. CDR1 and CDR2 (germline): SGHVS, FQNEAQ. CDR3 sequence reads: CASSLGASGGVTQYF. The DNA for the CDR3 is TGTGCCAGCAGCTTAGGTGCTAGCGGGGGCGTGACCCAGTACTTC.

The chain couples TRBV25-1 to TRBJ2-5, with 9 nucleotides matching TRBD1. Germline lookup yields CDR1 MGHDK and CDR2 SYGVNS. The trim removed 6 bases at V and 5 bases at J, leaving 4 bases unmatched. CDR3 length: 13 amino acids. The DNA for the CDR3 is TGTGCCAGCAGACAGGGGGCGCGGGAGACCCAGTACTTC. Translated: CASRQGARETQYF.

This clone was found a few times. V usage is TRBV2 and J usage is TRBJ1-6; D not resolved. CDR1 is SNHLY, CDR2 FYNNEI, per germline. Trimming took 3 bases from V and 6 from J, leaving 9 bases between them. CDR3 length equals 14 residues. In DNA form, the CDR3 reads TGTGCCAGCAGTGAGAGGGTTCTTAATTCACCCCTCCACTTT. Translating it yields CASSERVLNSPLHF. The variable domain in full, with the rest retrieved from reference TRBV2 and TRBJ1-6, is EPEVTQTPSHQVTQMGQEVILRCVPISNHLYFYWYRQILGQKVEFLVSFYNNEISEKSEIFDDQFSVERPDGSNFTLKIRSTKLEDSAMYFCASSERVLNSPLHFGNGTRLTVT.

The chain is built from TRBV25-1 and TRBJ1-6, with 9 bases matching TRBD1. The germline V gene has CDR1 MGHDK and CDR2 SYGVNS. The CDR3 is 15 residues long. V lost 6 bases to trimming and J lost 9 bases; unmatched junction nucleotides: 9. CDR3 sequence (DNA): TGTGCCAGCAGCCACCGGGACAGGGTTAGTTCACCCCTCCACTTT. The encoded protein is CASSHRDRVSSPLHF.

This clone was picked up one time. Its ends do not fully match the called genes, so a read error is possible. This rearrangement joins TRBV28 to TRBJ1-2, with unresolved D. Germline-derived CDR1 and CDR2 are MDHEN and SYDVKM. This CDR3 has 12 amino acids. The CDR3 coding sequence is TGTGCCAGCTTTGAAGGGAGGCAGAATCTTTTATTC. This gives the protein CASFEGRQNLLF.

A single count supports this clone. The rearrangement links TRBV5-1 to TRBJ1-6; D might be TRBD1 (6 bases). Germline lookup yields CDR1 SGHRS and CDR2 YFSETQ. Trimming took 4 bases from V and 11 from J, leaving 16 bases between them. The CDR3 loop spans 14 amino acids. The CDR3 is CASSPGQSSAPLHF. DNA for the CDR3: TGCGCCAGCAGCCCCGGACAGAGTTCGGCACCCCTCCACTTT.

The CDR3 sequence: CASSPRDFTGELFF. The CDR3 DNA reads TGTGCCAGCAGCCCGCGGGACTTTACCGGGGAGCTGTTTTTT. The V gene is TRBV3-1 (or the pseudogene TRBV3-2), the J gene TRBJ2-2, with D possibly matching TRBD2 (6 bases). V was shortened by 4 bases and J by 5 bases, with 11 bases between the two germline ends. Germline lookup yields CDR1 LGHDT and CDR2 YNNKEL (reference sequence). The CDR3 sequence is 14 residues long.

There are a few counts of this clone. The rearrangement uses TRBV6-1 and TRBJ1-5; D call uncertain. This CDR3 is built from 16 residues. Germline V CDR1 and CDR2: MNHNS, SASEGT. The germline V and J ends were trimmed by 0 bases and 7 bases, with 16 bases remaining between them. CDR3 protein: CASSEAQAGRWQPQHF. The CDR3, as DNA: TGTGCCAGCAGTGAAGCGCAGGCGGGCAGGTGGCAGCCCCAGCATTTT.

The chain has TRBV19 and TRBJ2-7, with D possibly matching TRBD1 (5 bases). CDR3 size: 15 residues. The germline CDR1 and CDR2 sequences are LNHDA and SQIVND (reference sequence). Trimming removed 4 bases at V and 1 base at J, with 14 bases between. CDR3 DNA: TGTGCCAGTAGTACAGCGACAGACAATTCCTACGAGCAGTACTTC. Translation gives CASSTATDNSYEQYF.

This rearrangement joins TRBV12-5 to TRBJ2-5, with D maybe TRBD2 (6 bases). Germline loops: CDR1 LGHNT, CDR2 FRNRAP. CDR3 length: 13 amino acids. The V gene lost 6 bases and the J gene lost 3 bases, with 11 bases spanning the gap. The CDR3 DNA reads as TGTGCTAGTGGCATCGGGACTGAAGAGACCCAGTACTTC. Amino acid sequence: CASGIGTEETQYF. Full variable domain (missing parts from reference TRBV12-5 and TRBJ2-5): DARVTQTPRHKVTEMGQEVTMRCQPILGHNTVFWYRQTMMQGLELLAYFRNRAPLDDSGMPKDRFSAEMPDATLATLKIQPSEPRDSAVYFCASGIGTEETQYFGPGTRLLVL.

The chain has TRBV7-6 and TRBJ2-5, with TRBD1 matching over 9 bases. Germline V gene lookup returns CDR1 SGHVS and CDR2 FNYEAQ. The CDR3 sequence is 16 residues long. V lost 1 base to trimming and J lost 4 bases; unmatched junction nucleotides: 7. The CDR3 loop is CASSLVLGQGRETQYF. The CDR3 DNA reads TGTGCCAGCAGCTTAGTATTGGGACAGGGAAGAGAGACCCAGTACTTC.

This chain uses TRBV28 with TRBJ1-2, with TRBD1 as a possible D gene (5 bases). Germline values: CDR1 MDHEN, CDR2 SYDVKM. The length of the CDR3 is 15 residues. V was clipped by 1 base and J by 5 bases, with 14 bases between them. The CDR3 here is CASSLLSGSAYGYTF. The CDR3 coding sequence is TGTGCCAGCAGTTTATTGTCAGGGTCGGCGTATGGCTACACCTTC.

V and J are TRBV19 and TRBJ1-2; 8 bases are a match to TRBD1. CDR1 and CDR2 (germline): LNHDA, SQIVND (reference sequence). V shed 8 bases, J shed 7 bases, and the junction held 6 bases outside the gene matches. The CDR3 runs to 12 residues. In DNA, the CDR3 is TGTGCCAGTTCCTCGACAGGGGTTGGCTACACCTTC. Amino acid sequence: CASSSTGVGYTF.

This chain connects TRBV5-4 to TRBJ2-1, with 8 positions matching TRBD1. J lost 4 bases, V lost 4 bases, and 7 bases had no gene match. Germline V gene data show CDR1 as SGHNT and CDR2 as YYREEE (reference sequence). The CDR3 sequence is 15 residues long. CDR3 DNA: TGTGCCAGCAGCCCTCGGGACAGGAGTTACAATGAGCAGTTCTTC. Its translation is CASSPRDRSYNEQFF.

The chain joins TRBV24-1 to TRBJ2-2; 9 bases map to TRBD1. Germline CDR1 and CDR2: KGHDR and SFDVKD. This CDR3 region has 17 residues. The junction had 6 bases not matched to a gene; V was cut back by 4 bases and J by 1 base. The chain's CDR3 is CATSEPGTGWNTGELFF. CDR3 coding DNA: TGTGCCACCAGTGAACCCGGGACAGGGTGGAACACCGGGGAGCTGTTTTTT.

The DNA of the CDR3 is TGCGCCAGCAGCCGACAAGCGGACAGCTCCTACGAGCAGTACTTC. Translated: CASSRQADSSYEQYF. V gene TRBV4-3 combines with J gene TRBJ2-7; D might be TRBD1 (6 bases). V lost 4 bases to trimming and J lost 0 bases, with 13 bases between them. The CDR3 runs 15 residues. The germline gives CDR1 LGHNA, CDR2 YSLEER.

The chain uses TRBV24-1 and TRBJ2-1, with 8 nucleotides matching TRBD1. V lost 7 bases and J lost 7; bases outside the gene matches: 8. Germline lookup yields CDR1 KGHDR and CDR2 SFDVKD. The CDR3 is 14 residues long. As DNA, the CDR3 is TGTGCCACCAGGGACAGGGAAAAAGGAAATGAGCAGTTCTTC. Residues: CATRDREKGNEQFF.

The CDR3 DNA is TGTGCCAGCAGCCGGATACCCGGGACTAGGAGCTCCTACGAGCAGTACTTC. Protein sequence: CASSRIPGTRSSYEQYF. V usage is TRBV11-2 and J usage is TRBJ2-7; 8 bases map to TRBD2. There are 17 residues in the CDR3. The germline CDR1 and CDR2 sequences are SGHAT and FQNNGV. J gave up 0 bases and V 5 bases, and 12 bases lay outside the gene matches.

This CDR3 reads CAIPDSLYNSPLHF. The CDR3 DNA reads as TGTGCCATTCCCGACAGCCTTTATAATTCACCCCTCCACTTT. The rearrangement links TRBV7-9 to TRBJ1-6; TRBD1 might be the D (5 bases). The CDR3 is made up of 14 amino acids. V lost 10 bases to trimming and J lost 4 bases, with 14 bases between them. In germline, CDR1 is SEHNR, CDR2 FQNEAQ (reference sequence).

The chain carries TRBV27 and TRBJ2-5, with 8 bases identical to TRBD2. Trimming removed 4 bases from V and 1 base from J; junction bases left unmatched: 5. The length of the CDR3 is 15 residues. From germline, CDR1 is MNHEY and CDR2 SMNVEV (reference sequence). CDR3 sequence reads: CASSSIAGGQETQYF. CDR3 sequence (DNA): TGTGCCAGCAGTTCGATCGCGGGGGGCCAAGAGACCCAGTACTTC.

The J gene is TRBJ2-1, the V gene TRBV5-1, with a weak D call TRBD1 (5 bases). Trimming stripped 4 bases from V and 0 bases from J, with 14 bases between. CDR3 size: 16 residues. CDR1 and CDR2 from the germline V gene are SGHRS and YFSETQ. Here the CDR3 reads CASSPGHTSSYNEQFF. As DNA, the CDR3 is TGCGCCAGCAGCCCCGGACATACGAGCTCCTACAATGAGCAGTTCTTC.

This chain links TRBV12-3 or TRBV12-4 with TRBJ1-6, with 9 nucleotides matching TRBD1. Germline trimming cut 8 bases from V and 11 bases from J; bases unmatched to any gene: 7. The CDR3 spans 13 residues. The CDR3 DNA reads TGTGCCAGCGGGGGACAGGGTAGGCCACCCCTCCACTTT. Its protein is CASGGQGRPPLHF.

J is TRBJ1-2 and V is TRBV18, with TRBD1 matching over 8 bases. Looked up from germline, CDR1 is KGHSH and CDR2 is LQKENI. This CDR3 region has 16 residues. V lost 5 bases and J lost 6; bases outside the gene matches: 14. The CDR3 here is CASSTRQGTVSDGYTF. DNA of the CDR3: TGTGCCAGCTCAACGAGACAGGGGACGGTTAGTGATGGCTACACCTTC.